This entry features one TCR beta chain sequence. Its antigen remains unidentified. Clones were read by immunoSEQ multiplex PCR, and TCRdb kept only the in-frame ones, dropping some. The table has 92,000 or so clones, approximately 91% seen once; the top ten hold around 6%. V dropped 6 bases and J dropped 1 base, with 12 bases sitting between them. Germline V gene sequence: CDR1 ENHRY, CDR2 SYGVKD. This CDR3 contains 14 residues. This sample was taken from a study of T cell responses to AZD1222 COVID-19 vaccine. Study-wide findings and caveats: Two AZD1222 administrations were followed by greater Spike-specific TCR breadth and depth. Among spike-specific TCRs, nearly half reportedly target unmutated variant regions. Clonal diversity may have been underestimated in mostly white British donors.

This receptor was taken from an adult who received the AZD1222 COVID-19 vaccine. The chain uses TRBV10-3 and TRBJ1-1; D uncertain. The sample here was peripheral blood, taken 28 days after the second AZD1222 dose. The DNA for the CDR3 is TGTGCCATCAGGCCGCCGGGAGAGAACACTGAAGCTTTCTTT. Protein: CAIRPPGENTEAFF.